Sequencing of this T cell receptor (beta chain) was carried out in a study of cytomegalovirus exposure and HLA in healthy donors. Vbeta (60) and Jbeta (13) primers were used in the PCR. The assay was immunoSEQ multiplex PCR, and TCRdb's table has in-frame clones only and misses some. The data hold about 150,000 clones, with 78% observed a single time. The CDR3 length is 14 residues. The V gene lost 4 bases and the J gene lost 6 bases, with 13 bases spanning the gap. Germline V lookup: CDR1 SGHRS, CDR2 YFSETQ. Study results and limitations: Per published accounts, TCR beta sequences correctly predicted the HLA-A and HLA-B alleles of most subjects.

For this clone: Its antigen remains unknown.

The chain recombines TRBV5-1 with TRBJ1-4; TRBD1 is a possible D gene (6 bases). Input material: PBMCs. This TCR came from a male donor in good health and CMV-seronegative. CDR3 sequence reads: CASSVQGDYEKLFF. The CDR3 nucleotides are TGCGCCAGCAGCGTACAGGGAGATTATGAAAAACTGTTTTTT. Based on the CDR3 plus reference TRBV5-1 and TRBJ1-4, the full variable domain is KAGVTQTPRYLIKTRGQQVTLSCSPISGHRSVSWYQQTPGQGLQFLFEYFSETQRNKGNFPGRFSGRQFSNSRSEMNVSTLELGDSALYLCASSVQGDYEKLFFGSGTQLSVL.